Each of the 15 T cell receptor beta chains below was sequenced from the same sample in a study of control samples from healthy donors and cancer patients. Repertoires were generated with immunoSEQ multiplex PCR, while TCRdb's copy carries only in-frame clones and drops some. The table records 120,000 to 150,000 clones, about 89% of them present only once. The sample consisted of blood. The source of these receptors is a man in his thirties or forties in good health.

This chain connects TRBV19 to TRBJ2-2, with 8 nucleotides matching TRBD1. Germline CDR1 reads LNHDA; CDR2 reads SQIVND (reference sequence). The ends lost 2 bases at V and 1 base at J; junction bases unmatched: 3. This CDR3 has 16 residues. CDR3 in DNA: TGTGCCAGTAGTATATATGGACAGGGGAACACCGGGGAGCTGTTTTTT. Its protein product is CASSIYGQGNTGELFF.

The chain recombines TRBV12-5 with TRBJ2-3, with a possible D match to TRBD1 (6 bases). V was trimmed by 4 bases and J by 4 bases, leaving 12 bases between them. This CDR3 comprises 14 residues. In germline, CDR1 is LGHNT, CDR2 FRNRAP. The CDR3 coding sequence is TGTGCTAGTGGTTCAGGTCAGGGGCCAGATACGCAGTATTTT. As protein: CASGSGQGPDTQYF.

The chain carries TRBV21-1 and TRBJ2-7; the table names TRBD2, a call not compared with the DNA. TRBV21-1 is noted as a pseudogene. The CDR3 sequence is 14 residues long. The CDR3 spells CASSKPNWEGEQYF. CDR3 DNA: TGTGCCAGCAGCAAACCAAACTGGGAGGGGGAGCAGTACTTC.

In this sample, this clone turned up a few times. DNA of the CDR3: TGTGCCAGCAGCTCAACCGGGACTAGCGGGGGATACAATGAGCAGTTCTTC. As protein: CASSSTGTSGGYNEQFF. The chain links TRBV7-3 to TRBJ2-1; 14 bases agree with TRBD2. V was pared by 4 bases and J by 4 bases, with 6 bases of the junction left unmatched. The germline V gene has CDR1 SGHTA and CDR2 FQGTGA. The CDR3 has 17 amino acids.

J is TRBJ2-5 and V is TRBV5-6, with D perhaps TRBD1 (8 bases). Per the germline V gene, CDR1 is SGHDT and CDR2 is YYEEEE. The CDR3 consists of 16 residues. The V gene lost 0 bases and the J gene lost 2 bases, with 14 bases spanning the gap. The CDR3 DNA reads TGTGCCAGCAGCTTGGCCAACAGGGGGGGTCAAGAGACCCAGTACTTC. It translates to CASSLANRGGQETQYF.

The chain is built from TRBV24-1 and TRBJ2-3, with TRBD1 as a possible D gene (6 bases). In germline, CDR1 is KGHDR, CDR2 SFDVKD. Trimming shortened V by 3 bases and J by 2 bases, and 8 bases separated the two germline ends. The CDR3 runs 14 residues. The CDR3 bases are TGTGCCACCAGTGATCGGACAGCCACAGATACGCAGTATTTT. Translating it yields CATSDRTATDTQYF.

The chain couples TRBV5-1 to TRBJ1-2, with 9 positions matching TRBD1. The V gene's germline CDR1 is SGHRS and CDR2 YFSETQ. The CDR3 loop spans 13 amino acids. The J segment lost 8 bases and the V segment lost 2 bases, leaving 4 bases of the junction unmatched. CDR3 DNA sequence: TGCGCCAGCAGCTTTGGGACAGGGTACGGCTACACCTTC. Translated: CASSFGTGYGYTF.

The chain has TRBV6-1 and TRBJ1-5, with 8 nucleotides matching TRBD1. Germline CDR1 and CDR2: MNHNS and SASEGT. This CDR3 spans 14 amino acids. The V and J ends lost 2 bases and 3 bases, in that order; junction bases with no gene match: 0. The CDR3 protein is CASSEQGANQPQHF. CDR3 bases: TGTGCCAGCAGTGAACAGGGGGCCAATCAGCCCCAGCATTTT.

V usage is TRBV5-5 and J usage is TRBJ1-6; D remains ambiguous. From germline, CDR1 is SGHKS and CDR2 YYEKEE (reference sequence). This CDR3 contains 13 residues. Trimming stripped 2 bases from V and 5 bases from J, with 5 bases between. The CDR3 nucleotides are TGTGCCAGCAGCTTCGCGCATAATTCACCCCTCCACTTT. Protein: CASSFAHNSPLHF.

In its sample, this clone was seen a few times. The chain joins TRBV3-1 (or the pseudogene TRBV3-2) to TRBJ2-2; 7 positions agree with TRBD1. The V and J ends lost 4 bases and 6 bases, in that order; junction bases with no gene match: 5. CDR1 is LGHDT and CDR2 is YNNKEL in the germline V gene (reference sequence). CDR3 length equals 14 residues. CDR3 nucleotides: TGTGCCAGCAGCCTGACTCAGGGGGCCGGGGAGCTGTTTTTT. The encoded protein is CASSLTQGAGELFF.

The CDR3 bases are TGTGCCAGCAGTTCACAGGGCGCCGGGACTAGCGGACCTCTAGAGACCCAGTACTTC. This sequence encodes CASSSQGAGTSGPLETQYF. The chain uses TRBV28 and TRBJ2-5; TRBD2 aligns across 11 bases. Germline V gives CDR1 MDHEN, CDR2 SYDVKM. The CDR3 spans 19 residues. V shed 4 bases, J shed 4 bases, and the junction held 17 bases outside the gene matches.

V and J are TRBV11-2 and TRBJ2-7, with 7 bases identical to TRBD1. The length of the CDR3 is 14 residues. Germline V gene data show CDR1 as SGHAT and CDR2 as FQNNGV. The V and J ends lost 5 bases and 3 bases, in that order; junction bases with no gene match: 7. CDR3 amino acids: CASSLGQQLYEQYF. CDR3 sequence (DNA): TGTGCCAGCAGCCTGGGACAGCAACTCTACGAGCAGTACTTC.

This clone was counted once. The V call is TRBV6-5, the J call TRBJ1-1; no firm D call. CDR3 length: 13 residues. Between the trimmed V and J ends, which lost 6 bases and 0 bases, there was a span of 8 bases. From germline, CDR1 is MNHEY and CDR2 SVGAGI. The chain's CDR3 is CASRVTMNTEAFF. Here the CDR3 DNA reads TGTGCCAGCAGGGTGACCATGAACACTGAAGCTTTCTTT.

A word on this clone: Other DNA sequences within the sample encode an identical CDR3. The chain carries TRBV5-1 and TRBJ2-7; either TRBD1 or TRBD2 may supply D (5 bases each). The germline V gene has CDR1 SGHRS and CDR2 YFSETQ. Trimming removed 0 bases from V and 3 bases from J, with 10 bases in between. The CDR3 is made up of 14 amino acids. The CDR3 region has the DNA TGCGCCAGCAGCTTGGGGCAGGGAGTCTACGAGCAGTACTTC. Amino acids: CASSLGQGVYEQYF.

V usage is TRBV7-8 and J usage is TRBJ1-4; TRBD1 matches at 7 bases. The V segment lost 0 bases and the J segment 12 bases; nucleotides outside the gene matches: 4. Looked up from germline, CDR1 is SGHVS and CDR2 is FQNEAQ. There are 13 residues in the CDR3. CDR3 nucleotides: TGTGCCAGCAGCTTAGCGGGGACAGTGGAACTGTTTTTT. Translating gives CASSLAGTVELFF.